The next 15 T cell receptor beta chains were all read from a single sample in a study of blood T cell repertoires in COVID-19. This table comes from immunoSEQ multiplex PCR, and its TCRdb copy is limited to in-frame clones, with some not included. The repertoire includes more than 130,000 clones, under 90% of them detected once, and roughly 10% sits in the top ten. Sequenced sample: peripheral blood. Source of these receptors: an elderly woman in a cohort sampled during active or convalescent COVID-19.

The chain joins TRBV5-1 to TRBJ1-4; D uncertain. Germline-derived CDR1 and CDR2 are SGHRS and YFSETQ. V was shortened by 5 bases and J by 10 bases, with 12 bases between the two germline ends. The CDR3 runs 12 residues. In DNA form, the CDR3 reads TGCGCCAGCAGAATGGAGCTGGGAAAACTGTTTTTT. It specifies CASRMELGKLFF.

This clone counts as medium-sized. The rearrangement uses TRBV2 and TRBJ2-3; 9 positions match TRBD2. The V and J ends lost 5 bases and 0 bases, in that order; junction bases with no gene match: 3. This CDR3 comprises 15 residues. Looked up from germline, CDR1 is SNHLY and CDR2 is FYNNEI. CDR3 sequence reads: CASSPGTSSTDTQYF. CDR3 nucleotides: TGTGCCAGCAGTCCCGGGACTAGCAGCACAGATACGCAGTATTTT.

This rearrangement joins TRBV21-1 to TRBJ1-5. TRBV21-1 constitutes a pseudogene. This CDR3 has 19 amino acids. CDR3 DNA sequence: TGTGCCAGCAGCAAAAAGCCCCCGAAGACATTCGGGGATAATCAGCCCCAGCATTTT. Translated: CASSKKPPKTFGDNQPQHF.

This clone occurred once. The chain couples TRBV18 to TRBJ2-7, with 7 bases identical to TRBD1. The CDR3 runs 15 residues. V gave up 1 base and J gave up 1 base; unmatched junction bases: 4. Looked up from germline, CDR1 is KGHSH and CDR2 is LQKENI. The CDR3 coding sequence is TGTGCCAGCTCACCACGTGGGGACAGTTCCTACGAGCAGTACTTC. Amino acids: CASSPRGDSSYEQYF. Filled out from reference TRBV18 and TRBJ2-7, the complete variable domain reads NAGVMQNPRHLVRRRGQEARLRCSPMKGHSHVYWYRQLPEEGLKFMVYLQKENIIDESGMPKERFSAEFPKEGPSILRIQQVVRGDSAAYFCASSPRGDSSYEQYFGPGTRLTVT.

This sequence joins TRBV28 and TRBJ2-5; TRBD1 matches at 7 bases. Trimming cost V 8 bases and J 4 bases; bases outside gene matches: 7. Germline V lookup: CDR1 MDHEN, CDR2 SYDVKM. There are 13 residues in the CDR3. The CDR3 DNA is TGTGCCAGCCTCAGACAGGGCAGAGAGACCCAGTACTTC. Its translation is CASLRQGRETQYF.

This clone was seen only once. The gene calls are TRBV25-1 and TRBJ2-1, with 9 bases lining up with TRBD2. Germline V gene data show CDR1 as MGHDK and CDR2 as SYGVNS. With V trimmed by 4 bases and J by 4 bases, 8 bases remained unmatched. The CDR3 has 16 amino acids. The CDR3 nucleotides are TGTGCCAGCAGTGTGATCAGCGGGGGGCCTTACAATGAGCAGTTCTTC. Protein: CASSVISGGPYNEQFF.

As regards this clone: Distinct nucleotide sequences in the sample also encode this CDR3. This chain joins TRBV28 and TRBJ2-7; D is possibly TRBD2 (6 bases). Germline V gene data show CDR1 as MDHEN and CDR2 as SYDVKM. This CDR3 spans 13 amino acids. Trimming took 2 bases from V and 2 from J, leaving 7 bases between them. The CDR3 DNA follows: TGTGCCAGCAGTTTACCGGGGGCCTACGAGCAGTACTTC. It is translated as CASSLPGAYEQYF.

The chain joins TRBV5-6 to TRBJ1-4, with D possibly matching TRBD1 (5 bases). Looked up from germline, CDR1 is SGHDT and CDR2 is YYEEEE. The CDR3 covers 17 residues. V lost 5 bases, J lost 1 base, and 18 bases lay in between. CDR3 residues: CASSFSGFLLTNEKLFF. The CDR3 DNA reads TGTGCCAGCAGTTTTTCAGGGTTCCTACTAACTAATGAAAAACTGTTTTTT.

The V call is TRBV29-1, the J call TRBJ2-3, with 8 positions matching TRBD1. From germline, CDR1 is SQVTM and CDR2 ANQGSEA. The CDR3 has 14 residues. The chain's CDR3 is CRVGRAGGGDTQYF. DNA of the CDR3: TGCAGGGTCGGTCGGGCAGGGGGCGGAGATACGCAGTATTTT.

This sequence joins TRBV5-6 and TRBJ2-3; D perhaps matches TRBD1 (5 bases). Germline CDR1 is SGHDT and CDR2 is YYEEEE. The CDR3 has 14 amino acids. The germline V and J ends were trimmed by 4 bases and 2 bases, with 11 bases remaining between them. The DNA of the CDR3 is TGTGCCAGCAGCGACAGAGGAATCACAGATACGCAGTATTTT. It is translated as CASSDRGITDTQYF.

This chain connects TRBV2 to TRBJ2-5, with 9 bases lining up with TRBD2. Trimming took 2 bases from V and 5 from J; bases not matched to a gene: 9. This CDR3 is built from 16 residues. Looked up from germline, CDR1 is SNHLY and CDR2 is FYNNEI. The chain's CDR3 is CASSERRGGRRETQYF. CDR3 bases: TGTGCCAGCAGTGAAAGGCGGGGGGGCCGCCGGGAGACCCAGTACTTC.

This rearrangement joins TRBV2 to TRBJ2-4; perhaps TRBD1 as D (6 bases). CDR1 and CDR2 from the germline V gene are SNHLY and FYNNEI. The CDR3 runs to 13 residues. Trimming removed 6 bases at V and 8 bases at J, with 14 bases between. The CDR3 protein is CASRQGQKDIQYF. Here the CDR3 DNA reads TGTGCCAGCAGGCAAGGACAGAAGGACATTCAGTACTTC.

The chain employs TRBV19 and TRBJ1-6, with D uncertain. This CDR3 is built from 15 residues. Germline V gene lookup returns CDR1 LNHDA and CDR2 SQIVND (reference sequence). V lost 5 bases, J lost 6 bases, and 14 bases lay in between. CDR3 DNA: TGTGCCAGTAGTTCCGAGGTGTCGGGTAATTCACCCCTCCACTTT. Amino acid sequence: CASSSEVSGNSPLHF.

This rearrangement joins TRBV7-2 to TRBJ1-6; D is unclear. Deletions cut 3 bases from V and 6 bases from J, with 15 bases between. Looked up from germline, CDR1 is SGHTA and CDR2 is FQGNSA. The CDR3 loop spans 16 amino acids. CDR3 bases: TGTGCCAGCAGCTTCGGAGGCAGTCCCCGTAATTCACCCCTCCACTTT. Translated: CASSFGGSPRNSPLHF.

The V call is TRBV18, the J call TRBJ2-6; weak D call: TRBD2 (5 bases). The CDR3 sequence is 18 residues long. With 4 bases removed from V and 0 bases from J, the gap between germline ends came to 16 bases. Germline CDR1 reads KGHSH; CDR2 reads LQKENI. CDR3 in DNA: TGTGCCAGCTCACGATGGGAGACATTAGTCTCTGGGGCCAACGTCCTGACTTTC. Translating it yields CASSRWETLVSGANVLTF.